These 30 T cell receptor beta chains share one sample of origin, sequenced in a study of T cells in Graves' hyperthyroidism and ophthalmopathy. RNA transcripts yielded amplified TCR beta CDR3 regions. An initial round of RT-PCR targeting the TCR CDR3 relied on the HTBI primer set. TCRdb redid the calling of the multiplex PCR reads with MiXCR, one entry per CDR3 protein. This sample has a few hundred thousand distinct CDR3 sequences, with approximately 15% found just once. Sequenced material: blood. The receptors stem from a woman between 25 and 40 years old with Graves' hyperthyroidism.

This clonotype appeared many times. This chain joins TRBV6-1 and TRBJ2-7, with D unclear. Germline-derived CDR1 and CDR2 are MNHNS and SASEGT. Trimming took 5 bases from V and 6 from J, leaving 11 bases between them. The CDR3 has 12 residues. The CDR3 coding sequence is TGTGCCAGCAGTTCCCCGATAGGCGAGCAGTACTTC. Protein product: CASSSPIGEQYF.

This clonotype appeared a few times. The chain combines TRBV7-9 with TRBJ2-1; 12 bases are shared with TRBD2. Germline V CDR1 and CDR2: SEHNR, FQNEAQ (reference sequence). The CDR3 sequence is 16 residues long. V shed 3 bases and J 8 bases; nucleotides not matched to a gene: 8. CDR3 nucleotides: TGTGCCAGCAGCTTGCTGTTGACTAGCGGGAGTCATGAGCAGTTCTTC. It specifies CASSLLLTSGSHEQFF.

V gene TRBV6-9 combines with J gene TRBJ2-3; possible D gene TRBD2, 5 bases. V lost 3 bases and J lost 0, with 10 bases in between. This CDR3 is 15 amino acids long. Germline CDR1 MNHGY, CDR2 SVAAGI. The CDR3, as DNA: TGTGCCAGCAGTTACACTAGGGCTAGCACAGATACGCAGTATTTT. Residues: CASSYTRASTDTQYF.

This chain links TRBV29-1 with TRBJ2-2, with TRBD2 matching 7 bases. CDR3 length: 14 amino acids. Germline CDR1 and CDR2: SQVTM and ANQGSEA. Trimming removed 4 bases from V and 0 bases from J; junction bases left unmatched: 2. The CDR3 DNA reads as TGCAGCGTTGGTGGACTAGCGAACACCGGGGAGCTGTTTTTT. Translated, it gives CSVGGLANTGELFF.

The chain recombines TRBV20-1 with TRBJ2-4; TRBD1 agrees at 8 bases. The CDR3 length is 14 residues. From germline, CDR1 is DFQATT and CDR2 SNEGSKA (reference sequence). Trimming at V came to 2 bases and at J to 6 bases, leaving 6 bases not matched to a gene. The CDR3 bases are TGCAGTGCTAGATCCGGACAGGGAAGAAACATTCAGTACTTC. Translated: CSARSGQGRNIQYF.

The chain joins TRBV2 to TRBJ1-4; D gene uncertain. Looked up from germline, CDR1 is SNHLY and CDR2 is FYNNEI. There are 14 residues in the CDR3. Deletions cut 5 bases from V and 3 bases from J, with 10 bases between. This CDR3 is CASSKIGANEKLFF. Written as DNA, the CDR3 is TGTGCCAGCAGTAAGATCGGGGCTAATGAAAAACTGTTTTTT.

The DNA of the CDR3 is TGTGCCAGCAGTGCGACAAAATCCACAGATACGCAGTATTTT. Its translation is CASSATKSTDTQYF. The V gene is TRBV6-1, the J gene TRBJ2-3, with D hard to call. V lost 4 bases and J 2 bases, leaving 10 bases between the germline ends. CDR3 length equals 14 residues. From germline, CDR1 is MNHNS and CDR2 SASEGT.

The rearrangement joins TRBV29-1 to TRBJ1-5; D may be TRBD1 (5 bases). The V end was cut by 4 bases, the J end by 8 bases, with 12 bases between. Germline V lookup: CDR1 SQVTM, CDR2 ANQGSEA. The CDR3 has 12 residues. In DNA, the CDR3 is TGCAGCGTTGTCCCTCCGGGGGAGCCCCAGCATTTT. It translates to CSVVPPGEPQHF.

Ten or more counts support this clonotype. The chain combines TRBV18 with TRBJ2-5; D gene ambiguous. There are 13 residues in the CDR3. CDR1 is KGHSH, CDR2 LQKENI, per germline. Trimming cost V 1 base and J 2 bases, with 5 bases left between them. In DNA form, the CDR3 reads TGTGCCAGCTCACCACGGGATCAAGAGACCCAGTACTTC. Translating gives CASSPRDQETQYF.

This clonotype has ten or more counts. V and J are TRBV30 and TRBJ1-2; a weak D match, TRBD1 (6 bases). Germline loops: CDR1 GTSNPN, CDR2 SVGIG (reference sequence). V was clipped by 3 bases and J by 0 bases, with 8 bases between them. This CDR3 region has 13 residues. This CDR3 is CAWSRGANYGYTF. The CDR3 DNA follows: TGTGCCTGGAGCAGGGGCGCTAACTATGGCTACACCTTC.

The chain combines TRBV7-9 with TRBJ2-7, with D possibly being TRBD2 (5 bases). The ends were cut back, 1 base at V and 6 bases at J, with 13 bases in the middle. The germline gives CDR1 SEHNR, CDR2 FQNEAQ (reference sequence). This CDR3 comprises 14 residues. The CDR3 loop reads CASSLVARAFEQYF. In nucleotides, the CDR3 is TGTGCCAGCAGCTTAGTAGCGCGGGCTTTCGAGCAGTACTTC.

This chain connects TRBV29-1 to TRBJ2-1, with TRBD2 matching over 11 bases. The CDR3 is made up of 15 amino acids. The germline CDR1 and CDR2 sequences are SQVTM and ANQGSEA. V lost 4 bases and J lost 1; bases outside the gene matches: 3. The CDR3 loop is CSVGGTSGSYNEQFF. The CDR3 DNA reads as TGCAGCGTTGGTGGGACTAGCGGTTCCTACAATGAGCAGTTCTTC.

This clonotype was observed at least ten times. The chain couples TRBV11-1 to TRBJ2-1, with 11 bases identical to TRBD2. The CDR3 has 19 residues. Germline CDR1 is SGHAT and CDR2 is FQDESV (reference sequence). After removal of 5 bases from V and 1 base from J, the junction contained 13 bases not matched to a gene. CDR3 sequence reads: CASSPRGSGRAGSYNEQFF. CDR3 DNA: TGTGCCAGCAGCCCCCGTGGTAGCGGGAGGGCCGGGTCCTACAATGAGCAGTTCTTC. Full variable domain (missing parts from reference TRBV11-1 and TRBJ2-1): EAEVAQSPRYKITEKSQAVAFWCDPISGHATLYWYRQILGQGPELLVQFQDESVVDDSQLPKDRFSAERLKGVDSTLKIQPAELGDSAMYLCASSPRGSGRAGSYNEQFFGPGTRLTVL.

The J gene is TRBJ2-3, the V gene TRBV4-1; 8 bases fit TRBD2. This CDR3 contains 16 residues. The germline CDR1 and CDR2 sequences are MGHRA and YSYEKL. Unmatched junction bases numbered 6, after V lost 1 base and J lost 3 bases. The CDR3 loop reads CASSQGNSGITDTQYF. The CDR3 DNA reads as TGCGCCAGCAGCCAAGGGAATAGCGGGATAACAGATACGCAGTATTTT.

The V call is TRBV29-1, the J call TRBJ1-2; tentative D call: TRBD1 (5 bases). The germline V and J ends were trimmed by 7 bases and 8 bases, with 20 bases remaining between them. Germline loops: CDR1 SQVTM, CDR2 ANQGSEA. This CDR3 contains 13 residues. CDR3 DNA: TGCAGCGCCCCGGGACCGGGGAGTGGCGGCTACACCTTC. Amino acid sequence: CSAPGPGSGGYTF.

In its sample, this clonotype was seen many times. The gene calls are TRBV3-1 and TRBJ1-1, with D uncertain. V was cut by 1 base and J by 0 bases, with 6 bases left in between. The germline gives CDR1 LGHDT, CDR2 YNNKEL (reference sequence). The CDR3 contains 14 residues. CDR3 bases: TGTGCCAGCAGCCAAGGTTACATGAACACTGAAGCTTTCTTT. Its protein is CASSQGYMNTEAFF.

Comments on this clonotype: This may come from a read error, since a much larger clone is one base off. This chain connects TRBV7-2 to TRBJ2-1, with TRBD1 matching 8 bases. The CDR3 totals 15 residues. With 5 bases clipped from V and 13 bases from J, the junction kept 16 bases outside the gene matches. Germline V gene sequence: CDR1 SGHTA, CDR2 FQGNSA. CDR3 coding DNA: TGTGCCAGCAGCCTAAGTTTCGGACAGGGACAGACCCAGTTCTTC. Encoded protein: CASSLSFGQGQTQFF.

The gene calls are TRBV7-8 and TRBJ1-4; D unresolved. In germline, CDR1 is SGHVS, CDR2 FQNEAQ. Trimming removed 5 bases at V and 8 bases at J, with 18 bases between. The CDR3 covers 15 residues. The CDR3 sequence: CASSQWTDLGEKLFF. DNA of the CDR3: TGTGCCAGCAGCCAGTGGACGGACTTGGGGGAAAAACTGTTTTTT.

The chain uses TRBV27 and TRBJ1-1; tentative D call: TRBD1 (6 bases). CDR3 length: 16 amino acids. Germline V CDR1 and CDR2: MNHEY, SMNVEV (reference sequence). V shed 6 bases and J shed 4 bases, with 21 bases lying between them. DNA of the CDR3: TGTGCCAGCAGGGCCCGGGACAAGGTCGGGGGCACTGAAGCTTTCTTT. Translation: CASRARDKVGGTEAFF.

In its sample, this clonotype was seen many times. The chain uses TRBV20-1 and TRBJ2-1, with 15 bases aligning to TRBD2. This CDR3 is built from 15 residues. The trim removed 6 bases at V and 4 bases at J, leaving 4 bases unmatched. CDR1 is DFQATT and CDR2 is SNEGSKA in the germline V gene (reference sequence). The CDR3 spells CSARTSGRGYNEQFF. The CDR3 nucleotides read TGCAGTGCGCGGACTAGCGGGAGGGGATACAATGAGCAGTTCTTC.

This sequence joins TRBV6-5 and TRBJ1-4; TRBD1 might be the D (5 bases). CDR1 MNHEY and CDR2 SVGAGI come from the germline V gene. The ends were cut back, 0 bases at V and 8 bases at J, with 7 bases in the middle. The CDR3 sequence is 13 residues long. The CDR3: CASSYSWGEKLFF. The DNA of the CDR3 is TGTGCCAGCAGTTACTCGTGGGGGGAAAAACTGTTTTTT.

This clonotype came up a few times. The CDR3 region has the DNA TGTGCCAGCAGCGCTACGGAGACCCAGTACTTC. Residues: CASSATETQYF. The chain links TRBV11-2 to TRBJ2-5; no reliable D call. This CDR3 is 11 amino acids long. CDR1 is SGHAT, CDR2 FQNNGV, per germline. The germline V and J ends were trimmed by 5 bases and 5 bases, with 6 bases remaining between them.

The CDR3 protein is CSALWDRSQETQYF. CDR3 bases: TGCAGTGCCCTTTGGGACAGATCCCAAGAGACCCAGTACTTC. The genes are TRBV20-1 and TRBJ2-5, with 7 positions matching TRBD1. The trim removed 6 bases at V and 1 base at J, leaving 8 bases unmatched. This CDR3 contains 14 residues. Germline-derived CDR1 and CDR2 are DFQATT and SNEGSKA (reference sequence).

This clonotype was picked up many times. The J gene is TRBJ2-7, the V gene TRBV28; no clear D gene. The length of the CDR3 is 12 residues. Germline CDR1 is MDHEN and CDR2 is SYDVKM. V dropped 2 bases and J dropped 3 bases, with 5 bases sitting between them. The CDR3 DNA is TGTGCCAGCAGTTTAGAGAACTACGAGCAGTACTTC. Translated, it gives CASSLENYEQYF.

Regarding this clonotype: A much larger clone sits a single nucleotide away, making a read error possible. This rearrangement joins TRBV30 to TRBJ2-7; 8 bases match TRBD2. The CDR3 is made up of 12 amino acids. Germline V lookup: CDR1 GTSNPN, CDR2 SVGIG (reference sequence). The CDR3 DNA sequence: TGTGCCTGGACCGGACTAGCCTATGAGCAGTACTTC. Amino acid sequence: CAWTGLAYEQYF.

A remark on this clonotype: This clone may be a read error of a much larger clone one base away. The CDR3, as DNA: TGTGTCAGCAGCTTAGACGGGCTGATGAACACTGAAGCTTTCTTT. Amino acids: CVSSLDGLMNTEAFF. This rearrangement joins TRBV11-2 to TRBJ1-1, with unresolved D. Looked up from germline, CDR1 is SGHAT and CDR2 is FQNNGV. The CDR3 runs 15 residues. Filled out from reference TRBV11-2 and TRBJ1-1, the complete variable domain reads EAGVAQSPRYKIIEKRQSVAFWCNPISGHATLYWYQQILGQGPKLLIQFQNNGVVDDSQLPKDRFSAERLKGVDSTLKIQPAKLEDSAVYLCVSSLDGLMNTEAFFGQGTRLTVV.

This clonotype occurred a few times. This chain links TRBV29-1 with TRBJ1-1, with 11 bases identical to TRBD1. The CDR3 has 13 amino acids. Germline values: CDR1 SQVTM, CDR2 ANQGSEA. V lost 6 bases to trimming and J lost 5 bases; unmatched junction nucleotides: 5. For the CDR3, the DNA is TGCAGCGTCGGACAGGGGGCAAGGACTGAAGCTTTCTTT. This gives the protein CSVGQGARTEAFF.

Concerning this clonotype itself: At one end, the junction sequence differs from germline, possibly due to a read error. The chain employs TRBV20-1 and TRBJ2-1; 8 nucleotides match TRBD2. This CDR3 is built from 16 residues. CDR1 and CDR2 (germline): DFQATT, SNEGSKA (reference sequence). The CDR3 coding sequence is TGCGGTGCTACCCCGGGGGGAGGCGGGAGGAACAATGAGCAGTTCTTC. Amino acid sequence: CGATPGGGGRNNEQFF.

This clonotype has ten or more counts. The CDR3 region has the DNA TGTGCCAGCAGCTTAGTAGGCCACTACGAGCAGTACTTC. This translates into CASSLVGHYEQYF. The chain carries TRBV7-6 and TRBJ2-7, with D unclear. From germline, CDR1 is SGHVS and CDR2 FNYEAQ. Trimming took 1 base from V and 3 from J, leaving 7 bases between them. This CDR3 spans 13 amino acids.

The sample holds a few counts of this clonotype. This chain uses TRBV20-1 with TRBJ2-1; 8 nucleotides line up with TRBD2. Germline lookup yields CDR1 DFQATT and CDR2 SNEGSKA (reference sequence). With V trimmed by 0 bases and J by 2 bases, 3 bases remained unmatched. This CDR3 spans 15 amino acids. The CDR3: CSAREEREPYNEQFF. The CDR3 coding sequence is TGCAGTGCTAGAGAGGAGCGGGAGCCCTACAATGAGCAGTTCTTC.